This T cell receptor (beta chain) derives from a study of T-cell memory formation after mild COVID-19. Study background: Clustering of TCRs was largely donor specific.

TCRdb processed the 5' RACE reads anew with MiXCR; each CDR3 protein has one entry. The sample carries about 270,000 distinct CDR3 sequences, roughly 17% recorded once. This clonotype was seen just once. What it binds is unknown. Trimming stripped 0 bases from V and 6 bases from J, with 17 bases between. The CDR3 totals 16 residues. The germline CDR1 and CDR2 sequences are SGHTA and FQGNSA. Whole-study results and caveats: The study detected some responding clones in pre-infection memory, suggesting cross-reactive memory joined.

Sequencing was performed on PBMCs or a T cell subset sorted from them (not recorded which). The genes are TRBV7-2 and TRBJ1-2; a possible D gene is TRBD1 (6 bases). The receptor comes from a man aged 18 to 30 who had mild COVID-19 (a few samples of this study predate the infection). Cell type and time point are not known. The CDR3 DNA reads as TGTGCCAGCAGCTTAGCCTTATCCGGGGCAGGGGATGGCTACACCTTC. Amino acid sequence: CASSLALSGAGDGYTF.